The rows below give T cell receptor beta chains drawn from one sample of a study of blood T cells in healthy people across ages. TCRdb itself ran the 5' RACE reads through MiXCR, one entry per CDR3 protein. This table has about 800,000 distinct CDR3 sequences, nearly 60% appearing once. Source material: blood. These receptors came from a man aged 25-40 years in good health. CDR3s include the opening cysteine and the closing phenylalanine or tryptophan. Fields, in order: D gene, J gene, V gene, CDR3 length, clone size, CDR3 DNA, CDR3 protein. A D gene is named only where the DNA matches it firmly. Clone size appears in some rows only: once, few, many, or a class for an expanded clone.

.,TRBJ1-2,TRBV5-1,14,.,TGCGCCAGCAGCTTCGGGGATCGCGGGGGAGGCTACACCTTC,CASSFGDRGGGYTF
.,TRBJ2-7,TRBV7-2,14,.,TGTGCCAGCAGCTTATACGGTAATGGATACGAGCAGTACTTC,CASSLYGNGYEQYF
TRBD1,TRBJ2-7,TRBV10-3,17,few,TGTGCCATCAGTGATTTTGGGACAGGGCAAACTTCCTACGAGCAGTACTTC,CAISDFGTGQTSYEQYF
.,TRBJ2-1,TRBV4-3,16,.,TGCGCCAGCAGCCAAGGGACAGCAAGACCTTACAATGAGCAGTTCTTC,CASSQGTARPYNEQFF
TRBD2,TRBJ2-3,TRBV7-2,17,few,TGTGCCAGCAACCTGCGGAAGCGGGGGAAGCGAACAGATACGCAGTATTTT,CASNLRKRGKRTDTQYF
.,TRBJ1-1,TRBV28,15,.,TGTGCCAGCAGTCCCCCCCGGACGTGGGTAACTGAAGCTTTCTTT,CASSPPRTWVTEAFF
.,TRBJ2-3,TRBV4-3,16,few,TGCGCCAGCAGCCAAGATGTAACAGGAGGCACAGATACGCAGTATTTT,CASSQDVTGGTDTQYF
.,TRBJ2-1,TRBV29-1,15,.,TGCAGCGCATCGGGGGGACAGCCTTTTGAAAATGAGCAGTTCTTC,CSASGGQPFENEQFF
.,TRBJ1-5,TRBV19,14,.,TGTGCCAGTGCTTTGAGGACAGACCAACAGCCCCAGCATTTT,CASALRTDQQPQHF
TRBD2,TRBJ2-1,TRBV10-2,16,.,TGCGCCAGTGGACTAGCGGGGGCGTTCTCATACAATGAGCAGTTCTTC,CASGLAGAFSYNEQFF
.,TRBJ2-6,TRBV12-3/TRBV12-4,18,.,TGTGCCAGCAGTTTCATGTCGGGGGACCTCTCTGGGGCCAACGTCCTGACTTTC,CASSFMSGDLSGANVLTF
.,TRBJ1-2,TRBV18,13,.,TGTGCCAGCTCGTACAACACAAGGGATGGCTACACCTTC,CASSYNTRDGYTF
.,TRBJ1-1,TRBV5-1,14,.,TGCGCCAGCAGCTTTAGGAACGGGGAAACTGAAGCTTTCTTT,CASSFRNGETEAFF
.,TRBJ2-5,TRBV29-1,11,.,TGCAGTGCCGGCCGGGGAGAGCCCCAGTACTTC,CSAGRGEPQYF
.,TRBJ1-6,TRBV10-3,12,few,TGTGCCATCAGTGAACCGGGTTCACCCCTCCACTTT,CAISEPGSPLHF
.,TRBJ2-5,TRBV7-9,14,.,TGTGCCAGCAGCTGGGACCTGACAGGTCCGGCGCAGTACTTC,CASSWDLTGPAQYF
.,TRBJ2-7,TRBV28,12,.,TGTGCCAGCATGACAGCCGGGTACGAGCAGTACTTC,CASMTAGYEQYF
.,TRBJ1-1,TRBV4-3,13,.,TGCGCCAGCAGCCAAGAACGTGGGAGAGTAGCTTTCTTT,CASSQERGRVAFF
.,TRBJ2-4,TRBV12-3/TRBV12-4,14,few,TGTGCCAGCAGTTTAGGAGGGGAGTTGAACATTCAGTACTTC,CASSLGGELNIQYF
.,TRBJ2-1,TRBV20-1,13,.,TGCAGTGCTGAGGGTGGACTCCTCAATGAGCAGTTCTTC,CSAEGGLLNEQFF
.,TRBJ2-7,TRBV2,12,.,TGTGCCAGCACCGTAAGCCCGGGTGAGCAGTACTTC,CASTVSPGEQYF
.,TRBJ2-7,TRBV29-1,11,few,TGCAGCTTCAGACTGGGCCACGAGCAGTACTTC,CSFRLGHEQYF
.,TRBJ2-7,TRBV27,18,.,TGTGCCAGCAGTTTACTTCCCCCAGAGGAACCCTATTACAATGAGCAGTACTTC,CASSLLPPEEPYYNEQYF
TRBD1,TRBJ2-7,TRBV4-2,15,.,TGTGCCAGCAGCCAAGGCCGGGACAGGGGTGGAGAGCAGTACTTC,CASSQGRDRGGEQYF
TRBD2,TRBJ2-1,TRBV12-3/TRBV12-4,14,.,TGCGCCAGCTGGGGGGGGATCTCCTACAATGAGCAGTTCTTC,CASWGGISYNEQFF
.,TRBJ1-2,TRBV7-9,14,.,TGTGCCAGCAGCTTAGGTTGGGAAAACTATGGCTACACCTTC,CASSLGWENYGYTF
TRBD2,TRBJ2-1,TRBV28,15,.,TGTGCCAGCAGTTTATTGGAACTAGCGCCAAATGAGCAGTTCTTC,CASSLLELAPNEQFF
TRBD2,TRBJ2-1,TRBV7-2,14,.,TGTGCCAGCAGCTTAGCCGGGACTAGCGATGAGCAGTTCTTC,CASSLAGTSDEQFF
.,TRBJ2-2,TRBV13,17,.,TGTGCCAGCAGCTTAGGACCACGGTCAGGAGGAATCGGGGAGCTGTTTTTT,CASSLGPRSGGIGELFF
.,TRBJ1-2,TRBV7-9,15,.,TGTGCCAGCAGCTTAGCGGGGGGAGGTGACTATGGCTACACCTTC,CASSLAGGGDYGYTF
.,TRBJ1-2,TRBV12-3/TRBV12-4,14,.,TGTGCCAGCAGGGTTCTAGGGGCTAACTATGGCTACACCTTC,CASRVLGANYGYTF
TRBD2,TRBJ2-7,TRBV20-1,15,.,TGCAGTGCATCCTTCCCTAGCGGGAGTGCCCACGAGCAGTACTTC,CSASFPSGSAHEQYF
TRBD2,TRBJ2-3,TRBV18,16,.,TGTGCCAGCTCACAGCGTCAAGCGGGAGTATCGGATACGCAGTATTTT,CASSQRQAGVSDTQYF